This T cell receptor (beta chain) was identified during a study of T-cell memory formation after mild COVID-19. Study-level findings and limits: Memory cells collected pre-infection included some clones that later responded, suggesting cross-reactive memory joined.

TCRdb reprocessed the 5' RACE reads with MiXCR, giving one entry per CDR3 protein. The data show 550,000 to 650,000 distinct CDR3 sequences, 15% to 20% seen once. The CDR3 loop spans 15 amino acids. Germline CDR1 reads MGHRA; CDR2 reads YSYEKL. Deletions cut 3 bases from V and 4 bases from J, with 15 bases between. This clonotype was observed a few times. Its antigen is still unknown. This receptor was identified in an adult woman who had mild COVID-19 (a few samples of this study predate the infection). Cell type and time point are not known. The chain joins TRBV4-1 to TRBJ1-2; possible D gene TRBD1, 6 bases. Specimen: PBMCs or a T cell subset sorted from them (not recorded which). CDR3 sequence: CASSQDRTAAYGYTF. CDR3 DNA: TGCGCCAGCAGCCAGGATCGGACAGCAGCCTATGGCTACACCTTC.